This T cell receptor (beta chain) was sequenced in a study of T cells after yellow fever vaccination. Overall study results and limits: Clonotypes found in both CD4 and CD8 compartments made up a small share. Boosting was followed by the reappearance of most primary-vaccination clones (approximately 95% CD4, under 90% CD8).

V was shortened by 0 bases and J by 4 bases, with 9 bases between the two germline ends. The CDR3 has 15 amino acids. The germline V gene has CDR1 LNHNV and CDR2 YYDKDF (reference sequence). For TCR, cDNA came from 5'RACE template switching, which added a universal primer site and UMIs. TCRdb redid the calling of the 5' RACE reads with MiXCR, one entry per CDR3 protein. The repertoire consists of approximately 330,000 distinct CDR3 sequences, with about 4% occurring once and the leading ten covering approximately 25%. For this clonotype: Its target is not known.

The chain is built from TRBV15 and TRBJ1-4; no clear D gene. The source is a man aged 18-30 years who received the YFV17D yellow fever vaccine. The sequences come from PBMCs, collected 5 days after the yellow fever booster vaccination. The CDR3, as DNA: TGTGCCACCAGCAGAGAAGCTGGGTATAATGAAAAACTGTTTTTT. Translating gives CATSREAGYNEKLFF.